A selection of T cell receptor beta chains follows, all from one sample in a study of T cell repertoires in cytomegalovirus infection. TCRdb re-derived calls from the reads in MiXCR, one entry per CDR3 protein. The sample records around 450,000 distinct CDR3 sequences, approximately 31% being singletons. The material sequenced was PBMCs. These receptors originate from a human donor in good health (CMV status not recorded). Some clones in this sample may be carry-over from other donors' samples. Both conserved end residues are part of each CDR3. Fields, in order: J gene, V gene, D gene, clone size, CDR3 DNA, CDR3 protein. A D gene is named only where the DNA matches it firmly. Expanded clones are given a class, and other clones once, few, many or no size at all.

j_gene: TRBJ2-2; v_gene: TRBV19; d_gene: -; abundance: -; CDR3nt: TGTGCCAGTAGGGGCGGGACTTTCGGCGGGGAGCTGTTTTTT; CDR3aa: CASRGGTFGGELFF
j_gene: TRBJ2-2; v_gene: TRBV6-2/TRBV6-3; d_gene: -; abundance: few; CDR3nt: TGTGCCAGCAGGCCGGACAGCCTCGGGTACGCCGGGGAGCTGTTTTTT; CDR3aa: CASRPDSLGYAGELFF
j_gene: TRBJ1-2; v_gene: TRBV19; d_gene: -; abundance: -; CDR3nt: TGTGCCAGTAGTTGGGGAAAAGATGGCTACACCTTC; CDR3aa: CASSWGKDGYTF
j_gene: TRBJ1-6; v_gene: TRBV10-3; d_gene: -; abundance: -; CDR3nt: TGTGCCATCAGTGAACAGGAGAATAATTCACCCCTCCACTTT; CDR3aa: CAISEQENNSPLHF
j_gene: TRBJ1-5; v_gene: TRBV20-1; d_gene: -; abundance: few; CDR3nt: TGCAGTGCTTTACAGACAGGCCGGTGGAATCAGCCCCAGCATTTT; CDR3aa: CSALQTGRWNQPQHF
j_gene: TRBJ1-3; v_gene: TRBV28; d_gene: -; abundance: -; CDR3nt: TGTGCCAGCAGTTCCATTATCCGAAACACCATATATTTT; CDR3aa: CASSSIIRNTIYF
j_gene: TRBJ1-3; v_gene: TRBV14; d_gene: -; abundance: many; CDR3nt: TGTGCCAGCAGCCAAGTTAGGGGAAACACCATATATTTT; CDR3aa: CASSQVRGNTIYF
j_gene: TRBJ2-5; v_gene: TRBV11-2; d_gene: -; abundance: few; CDR3nt: TGTGCCAGCAGCGAGGGGCTGACGGAGACCCAGTACTTC; CDR3aa: CASSEGLTETQYF
j_gene: TRBJ2-7; v_gene: TRBV2; d_gene: -; abundance: -; CDR3nt: TGTGCCAGCAGGAAAGAGGGGACACTCCGCTCCTACGAGCAGTACTTC; CDR3aa: CASRKEGTLRSYEQYF
j_gene: TRBJ2-1; v_gene: TRBV12-3/TRBV12-4; d_gene: -; abundance: few; CDR3nt: TGTGCCAGCAGTTTACCCGGGGAGGCCTACAATGAGCAGTTCTTC; CDR3aa: CASSLPGEAYNEQFF
j_gene: TRBJ2-7; v_gene: TRBV10-3; d_gene: -; abundance: few; CDR3nt: TGTGCCATCAGTGATTTGGGGAATATGGAGCAGTACTTC; CDR3aa: CAISDLGNMEQYF
j_gene: TRBJ2-1; v_gene: TRBV6-1; d_gene: TRBD2; abundance: many; CDR3nt: TGTGCCAGCAGGCGGGAGGGACTAGCGTCTGGGAATGAGCAGTTCTTC; CDR3aa: CASRREGLASGNEQFF
j_gene: TRBJ2-7; v_gene: TRBV7-7; d_gene: TRBD2; abundance: few; CDR3nt: TGTGCCAGCAGCTCGGGACTAGCGGGGGGGAGAGACGAGCAGTACTTC; CDR3aa: CASSSGLAGGRDEQYF
j_gene: TRBJ2-7; v_gene: TRBV6-6; d_gene: -; abundance: -; CDR3nt: TGTGCCAGCAGTTTGACCCTCGAGAACGAGCAGTACTTC; CDR3aa: CASSLTLENEQYF
j_gene: TRBJ2-1; v_gene: TRBV6-5; d_gene: -; abundance: few; CDR3nt: TGTGCCAGCAGTTACCACGGGACTCCTCTCAACAATGAGCAGTTCTTC; CDR3aa: CASSYHGTPLNNEQFF
j_gene: TRBJ2-7; v_gene: TRBV7-2; d_gene: -; abundance: few; CDR3nt: TGTGCCAGCAGTTTTAAGTACGAGCAGTACTTC; CDR3aa: CASSFKYEQYF
j_gene: TRBJ1-1; v_gene: TRBV19; d_gene: -; abundance: -; CDR3nt: TGTGCCAGTAGTATAGTGGGAGACACTGAAGCTTTCTTT; CDR3aa: CASSIVGDTEAFF
j_gene: TRBJ2-7; v_gene: TRBV20-1; d_gene: -; abundance: -; CDR3nt: TGCAGTTCTAGACCGAGCGCCGGCGAGCAGTACTTC; CDR3aa: CSSRPSAGEQYF
j_gene: TRBJ1-4; v_gene: TRBV18; d_gene: -; abundance: -; CDR3nt: TGTGCCAGCTCAAGGGGGAACAATGAAAAACTGTTTTTT; CDR3aa: CASSRGNNEKLFF
j_gene: TRBJ1-1; v_gene: TRBV5-4; d_gene: -; abundance: -; CDR3nt: TGTGCCAGCAGTGGGGGAGTGCTCACTGAAGCTTTCTTT; CDR3aa: CASSGGVLTEAFF
j_gene: TRBJ2-2; v_gene: TRBV7-2; d_gene: -; abundance: -; CDR3nt: TGTGCCAGCAGCCCCGCCGGGACTGAGTCCGGGGAGCTGTTTTTT; CDR3aa: CASSPAGTESGELFF
j_gene: TRBJ2-7; v_gene: TRBV6-1; d_gene: TRBD1; abundance: -; CDR3nt: TGTGCCAGCAGTGGATTGGGACAGGGAGTGTACGAGCAGTACTTC; CDR3aa: CASSGLGQGVYEQYF
j_gene: TRBJ1-1; v_gene: TRBV7-8; d_gene: -; abundance: -; CDR3nt: TGTGCCAGCAGCTTAGTGATTGGTGCAGGGATGAACACTGAAGCTTTCTTT; CDR3aa: CASSLVIGAGMNTEAFF
j_gene: TRBJ2-7; v_gene: TRBV23-1; d_gene: TRBD2; abundance: -; CDR3nt: TGCGCCAGCAGTCAATCGTCTTGGGGGGGTGCCTCCTACGAGCAGTACTTC; CDR3aa: CASSQSSWGGASYEQYF
j_gene: TRBJ2-3; v_gene: TRBV4-1; d_gene: -; abundance: -; CDR3nt: TGCGCCAGCAGCCAATCTCTAGCCTACGGAGATACGCAGTATTTT; CDR3aa: CASSQSLAYGDTQYF
j_gene: TRBJ2-1; v_gene: TRBV12-3/TRBV12-4; d_gene: -; abundance: -; CDR3nt: TGTGCCAGCAGTTTAACTACAGGGCCGAGCGATGAGCAGTTCTTC; CDR3aa: CASSLTTGPSDEQFF
j_gene: TRBJ1-1; v_gene: TRBV7-6; d_gene: TRBD1; abundance: -; CDR3nt: TGCGCCAGCAGCTTTGGTGTTAGGGGGCTGGCGAACACTGAAGCTTTATTT; CDR3aa: CASSFGVRGLANTEALF
j_gene: TRBJ2-5; v_gene: TRBV20-1; d_gene: -; abundance: -; CDR3nt: TGCAGTGCTAGGATCGGGACACCAACTGAAGAGACCCAGTACTTC; CDR3aa: CSARIGTPTEETQYF
j_gene: TRBJ1-2; v_gene: TRBV4-1; d_gene: TRBD1; abundance: few; CDR3nt: TGCGCCAGCAGCCCTCCGACAGGGCACTATGGCTACACCTTC; CDR3aa: CASSPPTGHYGYTF
j_gene: TRBJ2-1; v_gene: TRBV19; d_gene: -; abundance: few; CDR3nt: TGTGCCAGTAGTATCCCCCGTTTTGGGGCACCGAATGAGCAGTTCTTC; CDR3aa: CASSIPRFGAPNEQFF
j_gene: TRBJ2-3; v_gene: TRBV24-1; d_gene: TRBD1; abundance: -; CDR3nt: TGTGCCACCAGTGAGCCTACCGGGACAGGGAGCACAGATACGCAGTATTTT; CDR3aa: CATSEPTGTGSTDTQYF
j_gene: TRBJ2-7; v_gene: TRBV7-2; d_gene: TRBD2; abundance: many; CDR3nt: TGTGCCAGCAGCTTAGCCCGGGAGGGAGGGTACGAGCAGTACTTC; CDR3aa: CASSLAREGGYEQYF
j_gene: TRBJ2-1; v_gene: TRBV7-2; d_gene: TRBD2; abundance: once; CDR3nt: TGTGCCAGCAGCTTAGTTACTAGCGTAGATGAGCAGTTCTTC; CDR3aa: CASSLVTSVDEQFF
j_gene: TRBJ2-1; v_gene: TRBV6-6; d_gene: -; abundance: -; CDR3nt: TGTGCCAGCAAAGAAGGGGGTAGCGGGTACAATGAGCAGTTCTTC; CDR3aa: CASKEGGSGYNEQFF
j_gene: TRBJ2-1; v_gene: TRBV6-5; d_gene: -; abundance: -; CDR3nt: TGTGCCAGCAGTTTTCTCGCTGCGGGGCAGATCAATGAGCAGTTCTTC; CDR3aa: CASSFLAAGQINEQFF
j_gene: TRBJ2-3; v_gene: TRBV20-1; d_gene: -; abundance: many; CDR3nt: TGCAGTGCCGAATTACTAGAATTGACGCAGTATTTT; CDR3aa: CSAELLELTQYF
j_gene: TRBJ2-3; v_gene: TRBV12-5; d_gene: TRBD1; abundance: -; CDR3nt: TGTGCTAGTGGTCCGGGACAGGGGAGCACAGATACGCAGTATTTT; CDR3aa: CASGPGQGSTDTQYF
j_gene: TRBJ2-7; v_gene: TRBV19; d_gene: -; abundance: -; CDR3nt: TGTGCCAGTAGTATCGCCTCCCAGGGTCGCTACGAGCAGTACTTC; CDR3aa: CASSIASQGRYEQYF
j_gene: TRBJ1-1; v_gene: TRBV7-9; d_gene: TRBD1; abundance: many; CDR3nt: TGTGCCAGCAGCCCACGGGACAGGGGGCGGATTGAAGCTTTCTTT; CDR3aa: CASSPRDRGRIEAFF
j_gene: TRBJ2-7; v_gene: TRBV6-5; d_gene: -; abundance: many; CDR3nt: TGTGCCAGCAGTCTAGATCGGCGTTACGAGCAGTACTTC; CDR3aa: CASSLDRRYEQYF
j_gene: TRBJ1-6; v_gene: TRBV12-3/TRBV12-4; d_gene: -; abundance: few; CDR3nt: TGTGCCAGCAGTGGCCGACTCTTGGACGGGGGTAATTCACCCCTCCACTTT; CDR3aa: CASSGRLLDGGNSPLHF
j_gene: TRBJ1-5; v_gene: TRBV28; d_gene: TRBD1; abundance: -; CDR3nt: TGTGCCAGCAGTTCCGGGACAGCTTCAGGACGTTTT; CDR3aa: CASSSGTASGRF
j_gene: TRBJ1-4; v_gene: TRBV15; d_gene: -; abundance: -; CDR3nt: TGTGCCACCAGCAGTAATCGGGAAAAACTGTTTTTT; CDR3aa: CATSSNREKLFF
j_gene: TRBJ1-1; v_gene: TRBV2; d_gene: -; abundance: -; CDR3nt: TGTGCCAGCAGGGAAGAACAGCTAATGAACACTGAAGCTTTCTTT; CDR3aa: CASREEQLMNTEAFF
j_gene: TRBJ2-3; v_gene: TRBV20-1; d_gene: -; abundance: -; CDR3nt: TGCAGTGCTAGTCCTCTTGTGAGGTCTACAGATACGCAGTATTTT; CDR3aa: CSASPLVRSTDTQYF
j_gene: TRBJ2-7; v_gene: TRBV6-1; d_gene: -; abundance: few; CDR3nt: TGTGCCAGCATTGGCCGGGACTCTACCTACGAGCAGTACTTC; CDR3aa: CASIGRDSTYEQYF
j_gene: TRBJ2-7; v_gene: TRBV6-1; d_gene: -; abundance: many; CDR3nt: TGTGCCAGCAGTATACAGAAGGAGCAGTACTTC; CDR3aa: CASSIQKEQYF
j_gene: TRBJ2-1; v_gene: TRBV27; d_gene: -; abundance: -; CDR3nt: TGTGCCAGCAGTTCCCCCCTAGAGCCCTCCTACAATGAGCAGTTCTTC; CDR3aa: CASSSPLEPSYNEQFF
j_gene: TRBJ1-5; v_gene: TRBV19; d_gene: -; abundance: few; CDR3nt: TGTGCCAGTAGTATGGGCTGGGCCAATCAGCCCCAGCATTTT; CDR3aa: CASSMGWANQPQHF
j_gene: TRBJ2-5; v_gene: TRBV5-6; d_gene: TRBD1; abundance: few; CDR3nt: TGTGCCAGCAGCTTGGCGGACAGGGGGTTTGTCAAGACCCAGTACTTC; CDR3aa: CASSLADRGFVKTQYF